One and the same sample provided the 12 T cell receptor beta chains below, sequenced in a study of PD-1 blockade in classical Hodgkin lymphoma. Time point of the sample: cycle 4 day 1 (C4D1), after less than seven weeks of nivolumab. Following autologous stem cell transplantation, relapse occurred in every patient, and exposure to brentuximab vedotin varied. Libraries were prepared by immunoSEQ multiplex PCR; TCRdb keeps only in-frame clonotypes and omits some of them. This sample has around 50,000 clones, with nearly 90% found just once. The material was peripheral blood mononuclear cells (PBMCs), obtained before the fourth cycle of nivolumab. The source is a human donor with classical Hodgkin lymphoma.

V gene TRBV6-1 combines with J gene TRBJ1-2; D perhaps matches TRBD1 (6 bases). Trimming removed 5 bases at V and 8 bases at J, with 12 bases between. Germline assignment: CDR1 MNHNS and CDR2 SASEGT. The length of the CDR3 is 12 residues. CDR3 loop: CASSNRGYGYTF. The CDR3 DNA reads as TGTGCCAGCAGTAATAGGGGGTACGGCTACACCTTC.

The gene calls are TRBV7-9 and TRBJ2-2; a possible D gene is TRBD2 (5 bases). Trimming stripped 5 bases from V and 5 bases from J, with 15 bases between. The CDR3 extends over 15 amino acids. Germline V gene data show CDR1 as SEHNR and CDR2 as FQNEAQ (reference sequence). CDR3 in amino acids: CASSPRAHETGELFF. The CDR3 coding sequence is TGTGCCAGCAGCCCGAGGGCCCATGAGACCGGGGAGCTGTTTTTT.

J is TRBJ2-5 and V is TRBV7-3, with TRBD1 matching over 7 bases. The CDR3 covers 16 residues. V shed 1 base, J shed 0 bases, and the junction held 5 bases outside the gene matches. Germline loops: CDR1 SGHTA, CDR2 FQGTGA. CDR3 DNA sequence: TGTGCCAGCAGCTTAAGAGGGACAGTGTACCAAGAGACCCAGTACTTC. Translated, it gives CASSLRGTVYQETQYF.

This chain uses TRBV29-1 with TRBJ1-2; 9 nucleotides agree with TRBD1. Looked up from germline, CDR1 is SQVTM and CDR2 is ANQGSEA. CDR3 size: 13 residues. Trimming took 7 bases from V and 6 from J; bases not matched to a gene: 9. CDR3 coding DNA: TGCAGCGCAAGGACAGGGGATGAGAATGGCTACACCTTC. It codes for CSARTGDENGYTF.

This clone occurred once. The chain joins TRBV7-9 to TRBJ1-2; maybe TRBD1 (5 bases). The germline V and J ends were trimmed by 5 bases and 1 base, with 11 bases remaining between them. The CDR3 extends over 14 amino acids. Germline CDR1 SEHNR, CDR2 FQNEAQ (reference sequence). CDR3: CASSPDRFNYGYTF. The CDR3 DNA reads as TGTGCCAGCAGCCCCGACAGATTTAACTATGGCTACACCTTC. Based on the CDR3 plus reference TRBV7-9 and TRBJ1-2, the full variable domain is DTGVSQNPRHKITKRGQNVTFRCDPISEHNRLYWYRQTLGQGPEFLTYFQNEAQLEKSRLLSDRFSAERPKGSFSTLEIQRTEQGDSAMYLCASSPDRFNYGYTFGSGTRLTVV.

This chain links TRBV6-1 with TRBJ2-2, with TRBD2 matching over 12 bases. The CDR3 has 15 residues. Unmatched junction bases numbered 4, after V lost 4 bases and J lost 7 bases. Looked up from germline, CDR1 is MNHNS and CDR2 is SASEGT. The CDR3 here is CASSGLAGALGELFF. The CDR3 bases are TGTGCCAGCAGTGGACTAGCGGGAGCGCTCGGGGAGCTGTTTTTT.

The chain employs TRBV4-1 and TRBJ2-7, with 8 bases fitting TRBD1. Unmatched junction bases numbered 13, after V lost 3 bases and J lost 9 bases. The CDR3 has 15 residues. Germline CDR1 MGHRA, CDR2 YSYEKL. The chain's CDR3 is CASSQRTGLDGVQYF. DNA for the CDR3: TGCGCCAGCAGCCAGAGGACAGGGTTAGATGGGGTGCAGTACTTC.

The V and J genes are TRBV18 and TRBJ2-7, with 9 bases fitting TRBD2. This CDR3 region has 15 residues. V dropped 5 bases and J dropped 2; count of bases not matched to a gene: 7. From germline, CDR1 is KGHSH and CDR2 LQKENI. For the CDR3, the DNA is TGTGCCAGCTCAGGGTCAGCGGGAGGACCCTACGAGCAGTACTTC. Translation: CASSGSAGGPYEQYF.

A note on this clone: One end of the junction varies from germline; a read error may be responsible. This chain uses TRBV5-4 with TRBJ2-5; 10 bases are a match to TRBD2. Germline V CDR1 and CDR2: SGHNT, YYREEE (reference sequence). The CDR3 covers 15 residues. CDR3 amino acids: CASSLDLAGVLPMDF. CDR3 sequence (DNA): TGTGCCAGCAGCTTGGATCTAGCGGGAGTACTCCCCATGGACTTC. Full variable domain (outside the CDR3, taken from reference TRBV5-4 and TRBJ2-5): ETGVTQSPTHLIKTRGQQVTLRCSSQSGHNTVSWYQQALGQGPQFIFQYYREEENGRGNFPPRFSGLQFPNYSSELNVNALELDDSALYLCASSLDLAGVLPMDFGPGTRLLVL.

This clone was counted a single time. The chain recombines TRBV11-2 with TRBJ2-3; the match to TRBD2 covers 10 bases. The germline CDR1 and CDR2 sequences are SGHAT and FQNNGV. The CDR3 loop spans 16 amino acids. The ends lost 9 bases at V and 4 bases at J; junction bases unmatched: 13. As DNA, the CDR3 is TGTGCCAGTAAACCTAGCGGGAGTAATATCGCAGATACGCAGTATTTT. Translation gives CASKPSGSNIADTQYF. The variable domain in full, with the rest retrieved from reference TRBV11-2 and TRBJ2-3, is EAGVAQSPRYKIIEKRQSVAFWCNPISGHATLYWYQQILGQGPKLLIQFQNNGVVDDSQLPKDRFSAERLKGVDSTLKIQPAKLEDSAVYLCASKPSGSNIADTQYFGPGTRLTVL.

The chain carries TRBV10-3 and TRBJ2-1, with D perhaps being TRBD1 or TRBD2 (6 bases each). Between the trimmed V and J ends, which lost 10 bases and 2 bases, there was a span of 15 bases. The CDR3 is made up of 14 amino acids. The V gene's germline CDR1 is ENHRY and CDR2 SYGVKD. CDR3 sequence (DNA): TGTGCCACGATGGGGGGCGGACCCTACAATGAGCAGTTCTTC. Its protein product is CATMGGGPYNEQFF.

This sequence joins TRBV28 and TRBJ1-1, with D maybe TRBD1 (5 bases). The CDR3 is made up of 14 amino acids. Trimming shortened V by 1 base and J by 7 bases, and 13 bases separated the two germline ends. CDR1 and CDR2 (germline): MDHEN, SYDVKM. The CDR3 region is CASSLFREAGEAFF. CDR3 nucleotide sequence: TGTGCCAGCAGTTTATTCAGGGAGGCTGGTGAAGCTTTCTTT.